The 16 T cell receptor beta chains below were found in one sample sequenced in a study of cytomegalovirus exposure and HLA in healthy donors. PCR used 60 Vbeta primers and 13 Jbeta primers. The data were produced by immunoSEQ multiplex PCR, yet TCRdb's version contains in-frame clones alone and is incomplete. The table lists fewer than 250,000 clones, less than 85% of them singletons. What was sequenced was PBMCs. Receptors were obtained from a man younger than 30 in good health and CMV-seronegative.

The CDR3 bases are TGTGCCAGCAGCCCCCGAGGGTACGAGCAGTACTTC. Its protein is CASSPRGYEQYF. The V and J genes are TRBV9 and TRBJ2-7; weak D call: TRBD2 (5 bases). This CDR3 comprises 12 residues. V shed 4 bases and J shed 4 bases, with 9 bases lying between them. Per the germline V gene, CDR1 is SGDLS and CDR2 is YYNGEE.

The chain joins TRBV7-9 to TRBJ2-7; TRBD2 agrees at 10 bases. This CDR3 region has 14 residues. The V and J ends lost 5 bases and 5 bases, in that order; junction bases with no gene match: 6. Germline V CDR1 and CDR2: SEHNR, FQNEAQ (reference sequence). CDR3: CASSLRTSGDEQYF. CDR3 sequence (DNA): TGTGCCAGCAGCCTCCGGACTAGCGGAGACGAGCAGTACTTC.

This clone was detected only once. This rearrangement joins TRBV30 to TRBJ1-4; no clear D. Trimming pared 2 bases from V and 7 bases from J, leaving 11 bases between. Germline CDR1 is GTSNPN and CDR2 is SVGIG (reference sequence). The CDR3 runs to 13 residues. CDR3 DNA: TGTGCCTGGAGTATCGGGGTACCTGAAAAACTGTTTTTT. Translation gives CAWSIGVPEKLFF.

The J gene is TRBJ2-2, the V gene TRBV7-6; weak D call: TRBD1 (5 bases). V was shortened by 2 bases and J by 0 bases, with 10 bases between the two germline ends. Per the germline V gene, CDR1 is SGHVS and CDR2 is FNYEAQ. This CDR3 has 16 amino acids. The CDR3 nucleotides are TGTGCCAGCAGCTTATCCGCGACAGCGAACACCGGGGAGCTGTTTTTT. Protein sequence: CASSLSATANTGELFF. Combining the CDR3 with reference TRBV7-6 and TRBJ2-2 gives the whole variable domain GAGVSQSPRYKVTKRGQDVALRCDPISGHVSLYWYRQALGQGPEFLTYFNYEAQQDKSGLPNDRFSAERPEGSISTLTIQRTEQRDSAMYRCASSLSATANTGELFFGEGSRLTVL.

The chain has TRBV2 and TRBJ1-3, with unresolved D. Trimming removed 7 bases from V and 6 bases from J, with 10 bases in between. The CDR3 is 12 amino acids. Germline CDR1 SNHLY, CDR2 FYNNEI. CDR3 in amino acids: CASTWEPNTIYF. CDR3 DNA: TGTGCCAGCACATGGGAGCCAAACACCATATATTTT.

The chain joins TRBV6-5 to TRBJ2-7; weak D call: TRBD2 (5 bases). The last part of the DNA fits TRBJ2-1 better; the J call may be wrong. Germline CDR1 MNHEY, CDR2 SVGAGI. The CDR3 extends over 15 amino acids. The DNA for the CDR3 is TGTGCCAGCAGTTACCTCCGAGGGCGCGGGAATGAGCAGTTCTTC. This translates into CASSYLRGRGNEQFF.

The gene calls are TRBV28 and TRBJ1-5; D is uncertain. Between the trimmed V and J ends, which lost 5 bases and 6 bases, there was a span of 11 bases. CDR1 is MDHEN and CDR2 is SYDVKM in the germline V gene. This CDR3 spans 13 amino acids. The CDR3 loop is CASSPLQFQPQHF. CDR3 in DNA: TGTGCCAGCAGTCCCCTGCAGTTTCAGCCCCAGCATTTT. The variable domain in full, completed from reference TRBV28 and TRBJ1-5, reads DVKVTQSSRYLVKRTGEKVFLECVQDMDHENMFWYRQDPGLGLRLIYFSYDVKMKEKGDIPEGYSVSREKKERFSLILESASTNQTSMYLCASSPLQFQPQHFGDGTRLSIL.

Here the CDR3 DNA reads TGTGCCACTCCCAGGGACACCGGGGAGCTGTTTTTT. Amino acid sequence: CATPRDTGELFF. This chain connects TRBV6-6 to TRBJ2-2, with D perhaps TRBD1 (5 bases). CDR1 is MNHNY and CDR2 is SVGAGI in the germline V gene (reference sequence). The CDR3 has 12 residues. V lost 10 bases and J lost 3, with 9 bases in between.

This clone was observed a handful of times. V and J are TRBV25-1 and TRBJ2-5; possible D gene TRBD2, 5 bases. Germline V gives CDR1 MGHDK, CDR2 SYGVNS. There are 15 residues in the CDR3. Deletions cut 4 bases from V and 1 base from J, with 13 bases between. The CDR3 bases are TGTGCCAGCAGTGGGATCGGGAAAGCCCAAGAGACCCAGTACTTC. Encoded protein: CASSGIGKAQETQYF. Looking up the rest from reference TRBV25-1 and TRBJ2-5 gives the full variable domain: EADIYQTPRYLVIGTGKKITLECSQTMGHDKMYWYQQDPGMELHLIHYSYGVNSTEKGDLSSESTVSRIRTEHFPLTLESARPSHTSQYLCASSGIGKAQETQYFGPGTRLLVL.

This clone has only one observation. CDR3 DNA sequence: TGTGCCAGTCAGTCGGGGATCTATGGCTACACCTTC. Translated, it gives CASQSGIYGYTF. The chain employs TRBV28 and TRBJ1-2; D uncertain. The CDR3 loop spans 12 amino acids. V dropped 9 bases and J dropped 4 bases, with 12 bases sitting between them. Per germline, CDR1 MDHEN and CDR2 SYDVKM.

V is TRBV7-3 and J is TRBJ1-1; tentative D call: TRBD1 (6 bases). Trimming removed 3 bases at V and 1 base at J, with 6 bases between. This CDR3 comprises 13 residues. Germline V gene sequence: CDR1 SGHTA, CDR2 FQGTGA. CDR3 DNA: TGTGCCAGCAGCTTGACAGGGAACACTGAAGCTTTCTTT. Amino acid sequence: CASSLTGNTEAFF.

This clone showed up just a few times. The chain links TRBV10-1 to TRBJ2-1; tentatively, D is TRBD2 (5 bases). V lost 2 bases to trimming and J lost 9 bases, with 17 bases between them. Germline CDR1 reads WNHNN; CDR2 reads SYGVQD (reference sequence). The CDR3 runs to 15 residues. The CDR3 sequence is CASSEGIGLWVEQFF. In DNA, the CDR3 is TGCGCCAGCAGTGAGGGGATAGGACTGTGGGTTGAGCAGTTCTTC.

The V gene is TRBV7-6, the J gene TRBJ1-2; 7 nucleotides match TRBD1. Germline V gives CDR1 SGHVS, CDR2 FNYEAQ. The V and J ends lost 5 bases and 3 bases, in that order; junction bases with no gene match: 3. This CDR3 is 13 amino acids long. CDR3 sequence (DNA): TGTGCCAGCAGCCAAGACAGGGACTATGGCTACACCTTC. Its translation: CASSQDRDYGYTF.

This sequence joins TRBV6-6 and TRBJ2-1, with D tentatively TRBD2 (6 bases). Trimming stripped 5 bases from V and 8 bases from J, with 10 bases between. CDR1 and CDR2 (germline): MNHNY, SVGAGI (reference sequence). The CDR3 is 12 amino acids. The DNA of the CDR3 is TGTGCCAGCAGTCCAACGGGGGATGAGCAGTTCTTC. It yields the protein CASSPTGDEQFF.

The V call is TRBV27, the J call TRBJ1-1; 9 nucleotides match TRBD1. The CDR3 extends over 17 amino acids. Germline V gene sequence: CDR1 MNHEY, CDR2 SMNVEV (reference sequence). V trimming: 5 bases; J trimming: 5 bases; junction bases outside the gene matches: 15. This CDR3 is CASSKTLGQGGQTEAFF. Here the CDR3 DNA reads TGTGCCAGCAGTAAAACGTTGGGACAGGGAGGTCAAACTGAAGCTTTCTTT.

The V call is TRBV7-8, the J call TRBJ2-3, with D maybe TRBD1 (6 bases). Trimming stripped 7 bases from V and 2 bases from J, with 19 bases between. CDR1 is SGHVS, CDR2 FQNEAQ, per germline. CDR3 length: 16 amino acids. The CDR3, as DNA: TGTGCCAGCAAATACAGGACAGCAAAAAACACAGATACGCAGTATTTT. Translated: CASKYRTAKNTDTQYF.